Listed here are 18 T cell receptor beta chains from one sample, sequenced in a study of cytomegalovirus exposure and HLA in healthy donors. 13 Jbeta primers and 60 Vbeta primers were used for the PCR. Data came from immunoSEQ multiplex PCR; TCRdb stores just in-frame clones and leaves some out. This table has over 150,000 clones, around three quarters appearing once. Sequences were obtained from PBMCs. The receptor source for this set is a boy between 10 and 17 years old in good health and CMV-seronegative.

The gene calls are TRBV30 and TRBJ1-4; D ambiguous. The germline V gene has CDR1 GTSNPN and CDR2 SVGIG (reference sequence). CDR3 length equals 13 residues. Trimming pared 5 bases from V and 5 bases from J, leaving 12 bases between. This CDR3 reads CAWEGNLNEKLFF. DNA for the CDR3: TGTGCCTGGGAGGGCAACTTAAATGAAAAACTGTTTTTT.

The chain uses TRBV6-6 and TRBJ1-3; D is possibly TRBD1 (5 bases). The CDR3 covers 15 residues. Germline V gives CDR1 MNHNY, CDR2 SVGAGI (reference sequence). Trimming left V 0 bases short and J 9 bases short, with 15 bases between. CDR3 sequence: CASSYSKGRDSTIYF. CDR3 coding DNA: TGTGCCAGCAGTTACTCGAAGGGCAGGGATAGCACCATATATTTT.

This sequence joins TRBV2 and TRBJ1-1; tentatively, D is TRBD1 (5 bases). The V end was cut by 6 bases, the J end by 8 bases, with 13 bases between. Germline values: CDR1 SNHLY, CDR2 FYNNEI. The CDR3 spans 12 residues. For the CDR3, the DNA is TGTGCCAGCAGCTCCCAGGGTTACGAAGCTTTCTTT. Amino acids: CASSSQGYEAFF.

The chain has TRBV6-1 and TRBJ1-1, with 7 positions matching TRBD1. The CDR3 is made up of 14 amino acids. The V segment lost 6 bases and the J segment 3 bases; nucleotides outside the gene matches: 7. Germline V gene data show CDR1 as MNHNS and CDR2 as SASEGT. Here the CDR3 reads CASRRTGADTEAFF. The DNA for the CDR3 is TGTGCCAGCAGGCGGACAGGTGCGGACACTGAAGCTTTCTTT.

The chain carries TRBV5-1 and TRBJ1-3; D is undetermined. CDR3 length: 14 residues. Trimming removed 3 bases from V and 5 bases from J, with 12 bases in between. Germline CDR1 and CDR2: SGHRS and YFSETQ. CDR3 DNA: TGCGCCAGCAGCTCGGGAGTCGGGAGAAACACCATATATTTT. Encoded protein: CASSSGVGRNTIYF.

The chain joins TRBV4-1 to TRBJ2-3, with a weak D call TRBD1 (5 bases). Trimming removed 5 bases from V and 2 bases from J, with 14 bases in between. Germline loops: CDR1 MGHRA, CDR2 YSYEKL. The CDR3 covers 15 residues. CDR3 bases: TGCGCCAGCAGCGCTCGACAGCTTCCCACAGATACGCAGTATTTT. Translating gives CASSARQLPTDTQYF.

This chain links TRBV4-2 with TRBJ1-2, with 7 bases lining up with TRBD1. The CDR3 spans 15 residues. Germline CDR1 is LGHNA and CDR2 is YNFKEQ. V shed 0 bases, J shed 5 bases, and the junction held 6 bases outside the gene matches. Written as DNA, the CDR3 is TGTGCCAGCAGCCAAGAAACGACAGGGATATATGGCTACACCTTC. As protein: CASSQETTGIYGYTF.

V gene TRBV6-4 combines with J gene TRBJ2-3; maybe TRBD1 (5 bases). With 9 bases removed from V and 4 bases from J, the gap between germline ends came to 14 bases. The CDR3 covers 13 residues. Germline V CDR1 and CDR2: MRHNA, SNTAGT. The CDR3 spells CASSQGAADTQYF. The DNA for the CDR3 is TGTGCCAGTTCCCAGGGTGCTGCAGATACGCAGTATTTT.

The chain couples TRBV2 to TRBJ2-1; 16 positions agree with TRBD2. Germline V CDR1 and CDR2: SNHLY, FYNNEI. The CDR3 has 18 residues. Losses at the gene ends were 8 bases for V and 2 bases for J; bases not matched to a gene: 9. For the CDR3, the DNA is TGTGCCAGCGTAGCATCCGGGACTAGCGGGGGGGCCTACAATGAGCAGTTCTTC. Amino acid sequence: CASVASGTSGGAYNEQFF.

This clone came up a few times. V usage is TRBV10-3 and J usage is TRBJ1-1; D is possibly TRBD1 (5 bases). The CDR3 has 16 residues. V was shortened by 3 bases and J by 0 bases, with 14 bases between the two germline ends. Germline CDR1 reads ENHRY; CDR2 reads SYGVKD. The CDR3 DNA reads TGTGCCATCAGTGATCAGGCGCGGGGGATGAACACTGAAGCTTTCTTT. Translated: CAISDQARGMNTEAFF.

This chain uses TRBV5-1 with TRBJ2-3, with no clear D. Germline CDR1 is SGHRS and CDR2 is YFSETQ. The CDR3 contains 16 residues. V was cut by 0 bases and J by 0 bases, with 11 bases left in between. DNA of the CDR3: TGCGCCAGCAGCTTGGGCGGAGAGCGTAGCACAGATACGCAGTATTTT. Translated, it gives CASSLGGERSTDTQYF.

This chain's CDR3 is CASSRPSTGYKYF. The CDR3 nucleotides are TGTGCCAGCAGTCGTCCGTCGACAGGGTATAAGTACTTC. The chain combines TRBV27 with TRBJ2-7, with 7 bases matching TRBD1. The CDR3 sequence is 13 residues long. V lost 5 bases to trimming and J lost 11 bases; unmatched junction nucleotides: 12. Germline CDR1 reads MNHEY; CDR2 reads SMNVEV (reference sequence).

This clone was seen only a few times. The genes are TRBV30 and TRBJ2-5; D uncertain. Germline CDR1 GTSNPN, CDR2 SVGIG (reference sequence). The germline V and J ends were trimmed by 1 base and 4 bases, with 7 bases remaining between them. CDR3 size: 12 residues. In DNA form, the CDR3 reads TGTGCCTGGAGTGGGTCAGGAGAGACCCAGTACTTC. Its protein product is CAWSGSGETQYF.

The chain joins TRBV7-8 to TRBJ1-1, with D tentatively TRBD1 (5 bases). Between the trimmed V and J ends, which lost 5 bases and 0 bases, there was a span of 7 bases. Germline assignment: CDR1 SGHVS and CDR2 FQNEAQ. This CDR3 is built from 13 residues. CDR3 sequence (DNA): TGTGCCAGCAGCCCAGGGTTGAACACTGAAGCTTTCTTT. Translation: CASSPGLNTEAFF.

The chain links TRBV30 to TRBJ1-3; D is ambiguous. Trimming removed 0 bases from V and 0 bases from J, with 6 bases in between. Germline V gene sequence: CDR1 GTSNPN, CDR2 SVGIG (reference sequence). The CDR3 is made up of 14 amino acids. The CDR3 spells CAWSVLSSGNTIYF. CDR3 bases: TGTGCCTGGAGTGTCCTGAGCTCTGGAAACACCATATATTTT.

The genes are TRBV30 and TRBJ1-4, with a possible D match to TRBD1 (5 bases). Germline loops: CDR1 GTSNPN, CDR2 SVGIG (reference sequence). CDR3 length equals 14 residues. Trimming shortened V by 0 bases and J by 4 bases, and 9 bases separated the two germline ends. The CDR3 reads CAWSVGGVNEKLFF. In DNA form, the CDR3 reads TGTGCCTGGAGTGTCGGGGGGGTTAATGAAAAACTGTTTTTT.

The CDR3 loop reads CAWEAGAKETQYF. For the CDR3, the DNA is TGTGCCTGGGAAGCGGGGGCTAAAGAGACCCAGTACTTC. This rearrangement joins TRBV30 to TRBJ2-5; 8 nucleotides align to TRBD2. The germline gives CDR1 GTSNPN, CDR2 SVGIG (reference sequence). CDR3 length equals 13 residues. V lost 5 bases and J lost 3; bases outside the gene matches: 5.

About this clone itself: The germline gene is not matched at one end of the junction; a read error may be the cause. The chain recombines TRBV5-4 with TRBJ2-1; 7 positions agree with TRBD2. This CDR3 region has 15 residues. Looked up from germline, CDR1 is SGHNT and CDR2 is YYREEE (reference sequence). The CDR3 protein is CVSSPRLADHNEQFF. As DNA, the CDR3 is TGTGTCAGCAGCCCTAGGCTAGCGGACCACAATGAGCAGTTCTTC.